The 20 T cell receptor beta chains in this list originate from one sample, sequenced in a study of T-cell memory formation after mild COVID-19. One entry per CDR3 protein, called by TCRdb with MiXCR from the 5' RACE reads. The data hold some 260,000 distinct CDR3 sequences, with roughly 17% observed a single time. The sequencing input was PBMCs or a T cell subset sorted from them (not recorded which). These TCRs come from a man aged 18 to 30 who had mild COVID-19 (a few samples of this study predate the infection). Cell type and time point are not known.

This rearrangement joins TRBV10-3 to TRBJ1-1; D not certain. The V end lost 4 bases, the J end lost 5 bases, and 11 bases lay between the germline ends. CDR1 is ENHRY and CDR2 is SYGVKD in the germline V gene. The CDR3 spans 13 residues. CDR3 sequence: CAISGREGTEAFF. In DNA form, the CDR3 reads TGTGCCATCAGTGGGCGGGAGGGAACTGAAGCTTTCTTT.

This clonotype has a handful of counts. The chain recombines TRBV24-1 with TRBJ2-1; TRBD2 matches at 16 bases. This CDR3 is built from 19 residues. Losses at the gene ends were 9 bases for V and 0 bases for J; bases not matched to a gene: 10. CDR1 is KGHDR, CDR2 SFDVKD, per germline. The CDR3 region has the DNA TGTGCCACCTCTCCGGGACTAGCGGGGGGGCTGAGCTCCTACAATGAGCAGTTCTTC. It yields the protein CATSPGLAGGLSSYNEQFF.

The sample holds many counts of this clonotype. The chain is built from TRBV12-3 or TRBV12-4 and TRBJ2-3, with D possibly TRBD1 on 6 matching bases. This CDR3 region has 15 residues. With 4 bases removed from V and 4 bases from J, the gap between germline ends came to 15 bases. The CDR3 DNA reads TGTGCCAGCAGTTCTAGCAGGGGTGAGGCAGATACGCAGTATTTT. It translates to CASSSSRGEADTQYF.

This clonotype has just one count. CDR3 region: CASSSPQDRDEQYV. CDR3 nucleotides: TGTGCCAGCAGTTCCCCCCAAGACAGGGACGAGCAGTACGTC. This chain joins TRBV6-2 or TRBV6-3 and TRBJ2-7; 7 bases line up with TRBD1. The CDR3 length is 14 residues. Germline V gives CDR1 MNHEY, CDR2 SVGEGT. Losses at the gene ends were 4 bases for V and 5 bases for J; bases not matched to a gene: 8.

This clonotype showed up just a few times. The CDR3 sequence: CASSLAKVAGGSYEQYF. In DNA form, the CDR3 reads TGTGCCAGCAGCTTGGCCAAGGTAGCGGGGGGGTCCTACGAGCAGTACTTC. The chain joins TRBV5-4 to TRBJ2-7, with 11 bases that match TRBD2. The germline CDR1 and CDR2 sequences are SGHNT and YYREEE (reference sequence). The J segment lost 1 base and the V segment lost 0 bases, leaving 6 bases of the junction unmatched. CDR3 length equals 17 residues.

This clonotype was recorded many times. The CDR3 here is CASSSPRGRGTQYF. The CDR3 DNA reads as TGTGCCAGCAGCTCACCCCGCGGCCGGGGTACGCAGTATTTT. The chain combines TRBV11-2 with TRBJ2-3; the D gene is possibly TRBD2 (5 bases). Germline V CDR1 and CDR2: SGHAT, FQNNGV. Trimming cost V 4 bases and J 8 bases, with 16 bases left between them. The CDR3 has 14 amino acids. The entire variable domain, with the rest obtained from reference TRBV11-2 and TRBJ2-3, is as follows: EAGVAQSPRYKIIEKRQSVAFWCNPISGHATLYWYQQILGQGPKLLIQFQNNGVVDDSQLPKDRFSAERLKGVDSTLKIQPAKLEDSAVYLCASSSPRGRGTQYFGPGTRLTVL.

This clonotype was counted only a few times. The chain is built from TRBV3-1 and TRBJ2-1; the D gene could be TRBD1 or TRBD2 (5 bases each). Looked up from germline, CDR1 is LGHDT and CDR2 is YNNKEL (reference sequence). The CDR3 runs to 15 residues. With 4 bases removed from V and 6 bases from J, the gap between germline ends came to 16 bases. CDR3 bases: TGTGCCAGCAGCCGCTCAGGGACCCGAGCCAATGAGCAGTTCTTC. This encodes CASSRSGTRANEQFF.

This clonotype was found many times. The chain recombines TRBV24-1 with TRBJ2-7; 12 bases are shared with TRBD2. Per germline, CDR1 KGHDR and CDR2 SFDVKD. The J segment lost 0 bases and the V segment lost 4 bases, leaving 6 bases of the junction unmatched. The CDR3 runs 17 residues. The CDR3 region is CATSDPLAGGSSYEQYF. Written as DNA, the CDR3 is TGTGCCACCAGTGACCCTCTAGCGGGGGGGAGCTCCTACGAGCAGTACTTC.

CDR3 sequence: CASSLRQWEKLFF. The CDR3 DNA is TGTGCCAGCAGTTTGCGTCAGTGGGAAAAACTGTTTTTT. This rearrangement joins TRBV27 to TRBJ1-4; D is undetermined. With 3 bases removed from V and 8 bases from J, the gap between germline ends came to 10 bases. CDR1 MNHEY and CDR2 SMNVEV come from the germline V gene (reference sequence). This CDR3 is built from 13 residues.

This clonotype was recorded a few times. The chain recombines TRBV7-2 with TRBJ1-4; D uncertain. The CDR3 runs 15 residues. V dropped 1 base and J dropped 0 bases, with 6 bases sitting between them. Germline V lookup: CDR1 SGHTA, CDR2 FQGNSA. The CDR3 DNA reads TGTGCCAGCAGCTTAGGGTCCACAACTAATGAAAAACTGTTTTTT. Translating gives CASSLGSTTNEKLFF.

This clonotype was seen ten or more times. The chain employs TRBV5-4 and TRBJ2-5; TRBD2 matches at 7 bases. CDR1 and CDR2 from the germline V gene are SGHNT and YYREEE (reference sequence). The CDR3 loop spans 14 amino acids. Trimming removed 4 bases from V and 7 bases from J; junction bases left unmatched: 10. The CDR3 sequence is CASSPSSGEGTQYF. CDR3 DNA sequence: TGTGCCAGCAGCCCCTCCAGCGGGGAGGGGACCCAGTACTTC.

V gene TRBV7-9 combines with J gene TRBJ1-5, with TRBD1 matching over 7 bases. Germline V gives CDR1 SEHNR, CDR2 FQNEAQ (reference sequence). The CDR3 is made up of 13 amino acids. The ends lost 9 bases at V and 7 bases at J; junction bases unmatched: 9. CDR3 protein: CASAPNRGQPQHF. CDR3 in DNA: TGTGCCAGTGCCCCCAACAGGGGCCAGCCCCAGCATTTT. Based on the CDR3 plus reference TRBV7-9 and TRBJ1-5, the full variable domain is DTGVSQNPRHKITKRGQNVTFRCDPISEHNRLYWYRQTLGQGPEFLTYFQNEAQLEKSRLLSDRFSAERPKGSFSTLEIQRTEQGDSAMYLCASAPNRGQPQHFGDGTRLSIL.

This clonotype was observed a handful of times. The rearrangement links TRBV5-1 to TRBJ2-3; D possibly corresponds to TRBD2 (5 bases). CDR3 length: 17 amino acids. V was shortened by 0 bases and J by 0 bases, with 14 bases between the two germline ends. Germline lookup yields CDR1 SGHRS and CDR2 YFSETQ. CDR3 coding DNA: TGCGCCAGCAGCTTGGGCCTTGGCGGGCTTAGCACAGATACGCAGTATTTT. It translates to CASSLGLGGLSTDTQYF.

The rearrangement uses TRBV29-1 and TRBJ2-1; D unclear. The CDR3 length is 11 residues. The germline V and J ends were trimmed by 5 bases and 13 bases, with 15 bases remaining between them. Germline CDR1 and CDR2: SQVTM and ANQGSEA. The CDR3 loop is CSVWVKLGQFF. CDR3 in DNA: TGCAGCGTTTGGGTAAAGTTGGGACAGTTCTTC.

This clonotype occurred many times. This chain connects TRBV28 to TRBJ2-3; D gene ambiguous. CDR3 length: 13 residues. Germline V gene lookup returns CDR1 MDHEN and CDR2 SYDVKM. V was shortened by 4 bases and J by 2 bases, with 7 bases between the two germline ends. For the CDR3, the DNA is TGTGCCAGCAGTTCCGGAACCACAGATACGCAGTATTTT. This sequence encodes CASSSGTTDTQYF.

The chain couples TRBV15 to TRBJ2-7; 9 nucleotides match TRBD1. Per germline, CDR1 LNHNV and CDR2 YYDKDF (reference sequence). This CDR3 is 14 amino acids long. Trimming cost V 5 bases and J 5 bases; bases outside gene matches: 7. This CDR3 is CATSRTGAIDEQYF. CDR3 in DNA: TGTGCCACCAGCCGGACAGGGGCTATTGACGAGCAGTACTTC.

The V and J genes are TRBV12-3 or TRBV12-4 and TRBJ1-1; D gene ambiguous. This CDR3 spans 14 amino acids. Trimming pared 5 bases from V and 1 base from J, leaving 11 bases between. The CDR3 loop is CASSMLWGNTEAFF. The CDR3 DNA follows: TGTGCCAGCAGTATGCTCTGGGGGAACACTGAAGCTTTCTTT.

This clonotype has more than one count but fewer than ten. V is TRBV29-1 and J is TRBJ1-4, with D maybe TRBD1 (6 bases). This CDR3 has 12 amino acids. V lost 4 bases and J lost 5, with 8 bases in between. Germline V CDR1 and CDR2: SQVTM, ANQGSEA. The CDR3 spells CSVGQANEKLFF. The CDR3 coding sequence is TGCAGCGTTGGACAGGCAAATGAAAAACTGTTTTTT. The complete variable domain, with remaining parts taken from reference TRBV29-1 and TRBJ1-4, reads SAVISQKPSRDICQRGTSLTIQCQVDSQVTMMFWYRQQPGQSLTLIATANQGSEATYESGFVIDKFPISRPNLTFSTLTVSNMSPEDSSIYLCSVGQANEKLFFGSGTQLSVL.

This clonotype appeared a few times. V is TRBV28 and J is TRBJ1-2; the match to TRBD1 covers 9 bases. The ends lost 6 bases at V and 2 bases at J; junction bases unmatched: 7. Germline values: CDR1 MDHEN, CDR2 SYDVKM. The length of the CDR3 is 15 residues. The chain's CDR3 is CASSRPGQGNYGYTF. The CDR3 DNA reads as TGTGCCAGCAGCCGCCCGGGACAGGGAAACTATGGCTACACCTTC.

The CDR3 nucleotides read TGCGCCAGCAGCTCGGGACTTGGCTACGAGCAGTACTTC. Translation: CASSSGLGYEQYF. This sequence joins TRBV5-1 and TRBJ2-7, with D tentatively TRBD2 (6 bases). In germline, CDR1 is SGHRS, CDR2 YFSETQ. V lost 3 bases to trimming and J lost 3 bases, with 10 bases between them. The CDR3 runs 13 residues.